One T cell receptor beta chain is described in this entry. This specimen comes from a study of blood T cell repertoires in COVID-19. Authors' data handling: Reference gene primer amplification gave nucleated cell count estimates. The repertoire was sequenced with immunoSEQ multiplex PCR; TCRdb's copy has only in-frame clones and lacks some. V and J calls and clone size follow that table, whereas D and trimming were derived from the DNA. The table lists about 320,000 clones, roughly 85% of them singletons. Trimming cost V 2 bases and J 2 bases, with 10 bases left between them. Germline V gene data show CDR1 as MNHEY and CDR2 as SVGAGI. There are 15 residues in the CDR3.

The chain couples TRBV6-5 to TRBJ1-3; weak D call: TRBD1 (5 bases). The TCR sequence derives from a human donor in a cohort sampled during active COVID-19. Sequenced material: peripheral blood. The CDR3 reads CASSYAGGAGNTIYF. The CDR3 DNA reads as TGTGCCAGCAGTTACGCGGGGGGGGCTGGAAACACCATATATTTT.